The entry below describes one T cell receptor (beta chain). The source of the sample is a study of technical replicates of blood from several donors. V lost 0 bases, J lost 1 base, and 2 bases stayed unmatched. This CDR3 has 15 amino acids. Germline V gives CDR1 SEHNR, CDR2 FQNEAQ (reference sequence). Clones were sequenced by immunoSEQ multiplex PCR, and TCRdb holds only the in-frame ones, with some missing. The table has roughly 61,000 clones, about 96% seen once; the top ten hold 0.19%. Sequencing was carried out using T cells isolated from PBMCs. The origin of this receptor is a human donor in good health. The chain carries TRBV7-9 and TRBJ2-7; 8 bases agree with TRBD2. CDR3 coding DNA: TGTGCCAGCAGCTTAGCACTAGCGGCATCCTACGAGCAGTACTTC. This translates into CASSLALAASYEQYF. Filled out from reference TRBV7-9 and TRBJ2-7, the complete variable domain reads DTGVSQNPRHKITKRGQNVTFRCDPISEHNRLYWYRQTLGQGPEFLTYFQNEAQLEKSRLLSDRFSAERPKGSFSTLEIQRTEQGDSAMYLCASSLALAASYEQYFGPGTRLTVT.